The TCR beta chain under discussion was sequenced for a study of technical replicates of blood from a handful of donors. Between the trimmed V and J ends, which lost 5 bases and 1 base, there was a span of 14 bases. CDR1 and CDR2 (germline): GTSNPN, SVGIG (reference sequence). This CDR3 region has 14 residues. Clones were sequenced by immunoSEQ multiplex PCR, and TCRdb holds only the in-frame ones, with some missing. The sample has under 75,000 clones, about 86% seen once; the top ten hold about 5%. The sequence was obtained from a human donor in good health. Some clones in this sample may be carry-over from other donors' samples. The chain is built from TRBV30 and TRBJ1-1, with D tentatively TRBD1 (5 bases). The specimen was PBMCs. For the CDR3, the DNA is TGTGCCTGGGGGGCTGGGCTGGCGAACACTGAAGCTTTCTTT. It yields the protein CAWGAGLANTEAFF.